This TCR beta chain was sequenced during a study of regulatory T cells in long-lasting Graves disease. Time point defined: persistent/refractory GD, antithyroid drugs over 5 years with positive TRAb. The TCR library used RNA extracted from PBMCs. Per American Thyroid Association guidelines, Graves' disease was diagnosed. General study results and limits: In persistent patients, shared public clonotypes (around 2,600) outnumbered those in new patients (nearly 1,000).

Libraries of TCR beta came from iRepertoire HTBI primers plus Arm-PCR of CDR3 regions. TCRdb reprocessed the multiplex PCR reads with MiXCR, giving one entry per CDR3 protein. The table records fewer than 450,000 distinct CDR3 sequences, around a quarter of them present only once. This CDR3 is built from 15 residues. From germline, CDR1 is SNHLY and CDR2 FYNNEI. Trimming took off 1 base at V and 7 bases at J, with 13 bases between the two ends. This clonotype was counted many times. The antigen remains undetermined. The clonotype comes from a female donor with Graves disease. Material: peripheral blood mononuclear cells (PBMCs), obtained when the disease was refractory, from a patient treated with antithyroid drugs. The chain links TRBV2 to TRBJ1-4; D not certain. Here the CDR3 DNA reads TGTGCCAGCAGTGAAGTGACACAAGATCGTGAAAAACTGTTTTTT. The encoded protein is CASSEVTQDREKLFF.